This entry lists 3 T cell receptor beta chains sequenced from one sample in a study of cytomegalovirus exposure and HLA in healthy donors. Amplification used 60 Vbeta primers and 13 Jbeta primers. Sequenced by immunoSEQ multiplex PCR; TCRdb stores in-frame clones only, minus some. The sample has roughly 100,000 clones; roughly 13% are singletons. The sample taken for sequencing was PBMCs. The receptors derive from a man aged 40-49 years in good health and CMV-seropositive.

V is TRBV27 and J is TRBJ2-5; TRBD2 is a possible D gene (5 bases). Trimming removed 3 bases at V and 4 bases at J, with 15 bases between. The V gene's germline CDR1 is MNHEY and CDR2 SMNVEV (reference sequence). There are 15 residues in the CDR3. Written as DNA, the CDR3 is TGTGCCAGCAGTTTCTCGTGGACTGGGTTAGAGACCCAGTACTTC. This encodes CASSFSWTGLETQYF.

The rearrangement links TRBV7-9 to TRBJ2-7; weak D call: TRBD1 (5 bases). Trimming stripped 2 bases from V and 13 bases from J, with 15 bases between. This CDR3 spans 12 amino acids. Germline CDR1 reads SEHNR; CDR2 reads FQNEAQ (reference sequence). This chain's CDR3 is CASSLYAGSLYF. CDR3 DNA sequence: TGTGCCAGCAGCTTATATGCAGGGTCACTTTACTTC.

There are a few counts of this clone. This chain joins TRBV5-1 and TRBJ2-1, with 8 bases that match TRBD1. Trimming cost V 0 bases and J 5 bases; bases outside gene matches: 7. Germline V gene data show CDR1 as SGHRS and CDR2 as YFSETQ. CDR3 length: 16 residues. CDR3 sequence (DNA): TGCGCCAGCAGCTTGGCCAGGACAGGGAGGAACAATGAGCAGTTCTTC. Translated, it gives CASSLARTGRNNEQFF.